This entry lists 24 T cell receptor beta chains sequenced from one sample in a study of response to subunit inactivated influenza vaccine. TCRdb reprocessed the RT-PCR reads with MiXCR, giving one entry per CDR3 protein. In the table there are approximately 300,000 distinct CDR3 sequences, about 20% of which are singletons. The sequences come from PBMCs from blood, collected less than 22 months after vaccination. These receptor sequences come from a man aged 45 to 70 who received an inactivated influenza vaccine.

This clonotype was seen a few times. This chain joins TRBV12-3 or TRBV12-4 and TRBJ1-5; the D gene is possibly TRBD1 (5 bases). This CDR3 comprises 14 residues. Trimming stripped 5 bases from V and 8 bases from J, with 16 bases between. CDR3 in DNA: TGTGCCAGCAGTGCAGGGACCCGAGGGAAGCCCCAGCATTTT. It is translated as CASSAGTRGKPQHF.

This clonotype turned up a few times. The genes are TRBV6-5 and TRBJ1-6; weak D call: TRBD1 (5 bases). The CDR3 has 14 residues. CDR1 is MNHEY and CDR2 is SVGAGI in the germline V gene. The germline V and J ends were trimmed by 2 bases and 5 bases, with 7 bases remaining between them. The CDR3 loop reads CASSYRRDNSPLHF. The CDR3 DNA reads TGTGCCAGCAGTTACCGCAGGGATAATTCACCCCTCCACTTT.

The V and J genes are TRBV7-3 and TRBJ2-4; D gene unclear. Germline-derived CDR1 and CDR2 are SGHTA and FQGTGA. The CDR3 is 13 residues long. V was cut by 5 bases and J by 4 bases, with 9 bases left in between. CDR3 residues: CASSLDFKNIQYF. For the CDR3, the DNA is TGTGCCAGCAGCCTCGACTTTAAAAACATTCAGTACTTC. Using reference TRBV7-3 and TRBJ2-4 for the parts outside the CDR3, the full variable domain is GAGVSQTPSNKVTEKGKYVELRCDPISGHTALYWYRQSLGQGPEFLIYFQGTGAADDSGLPNDRFFAVRPEGSVSTLKIQRTERGDSAVYLCASSLDFKNIQYFGAGTRLSVL.

V and J are TRBV7-2 and TRBJ1-6, with D possibly TRBD1 on 6 matching bases. The germline V gene has CDR1 SGHTA and CDR2 FQGNSA. The CDR3 extends over 14 amino acids. The V end was cut by 2 bases, the J end by 7 bases, with 9 bases between. The CDR3 loop reads CASSLWTENSPLHF. As DNA, the CDR3 is TGTGCCAGCAGCTTATGGACAGAGAATTCACCCCTCCACTTT. The full variable domain, its missing parts supplied by reference TRBV7-2 and TRBJ1-6, is GAGVSQSPSNKVTEKGKDVELRCDPISGHTALYWYRQSLGQGLEFLIYFQGNSAPDKSGLPSDRFSAERTGGSVSTLTIQRTQQEDSAVYLCASSLWTENSPLHFGNGTRLTVT.

The CDR3 loop is CASRSGMPNQPQHF. DNA for the CDR3: TGTGCCAGCAGATCTGGGATGCCCAATCAGCCCCAGCATTTT. The chain uses TRBV28 and TRBJ1-5; D remains ambiguous. The length of the CDR3 is 14 residues. Germline V CDR1 and CDR2: MDHEN, SYDVKM. V was pared by 6 bases and J by 3 bases, with 12 bases between.

The chain combines TRBV18 with TRBJ2-3; the match to TRBD1 covers 9 bases. The V segment lost 2 bases and the J segment 6 bases; nucleotides outside the gene matches: 6. Germline CDR1 is KGHSH and CDR2 is LQKENI. CDR3 length: 15 residues. CDR3 amino acids: CASSPVTGGADTQYF. CDR3 DNA: TGTGCCAGCTCACCAGTAACAGGGGGCGCGGATACGCAGTATTTT.

This rearrangement joins TRBV6-6 to TRBJ2-7; D uncertain. The CDR3 runs to 11 residues. V lost 10 bases and J lost 4, with 11 bases in between. The germline V gene has CDR1 MNHNY and CDR2 SVGAGI (reference sequence). The CDR3 protein is CATGFGYEQYF. CDR3 coding DNA: TGTGCCACTGGATTCGGGTACGAGCAGTACTTC.

CDR3 amino acids: CASSLVYGYEQYF. The CDR3 DNA sequence: TGCGCCAGCAGCTTGGTATATGGATACGAGCAGTACTTC. The J gene is TRBJ2-7, the V gene TRBV5-1, with unresolved D. There are 13 residues in the CDR3. Looked up from germline, CDR1 is SGHRS and CDR2 is YFSETQ. Trimming took off 0 bases at V and 4 bases at J, with 8 bases between the two ends.

The chain has TRBV11-2 and TRBJ2-2, with 10 bases matching TRBD1. This CDR3 contains 15 residues. Trimming at V came to 5 bases and at J to 7 bases, leaving 7 bases not matched to a gene. CDR1 and CDR2 from the germline V gene are SGHAT and FQNNGV. CDR3 region: CASSRGQGVYGELFF. The CDR3, as DNA: TGTGCCAGCAGCCGTGGACAGGGGGTTTACGGGGAGCTGTTTTTT.

The table lists this clonotype with a few counts. The chain combines TRBV6-2 or TRBV6-3 with TRBJ1-5; weak D call: TRBD1 (6 bases). CDR3 length equals 17 residues. V shed 2 bases and J shed 4 bases, with 18 bases lying between them. Germline-derived CDR1 and CDR2 are MNHEY and SVGEGT. CDR3 sequence reads: CASSYITGARGNQPQHF. In DNA, the CDR3 is TGTGCCAGCAGTTACATCACGGGGGCTAGGGGGAATCAGCCCCAGCATTTT.

Regarding this clonotype: The CDR3 end shows no conserved phenylalanine or tryptophan, and so a read error is likely. It is unclear where the CDR3 begins or ends on the DNA, so no DNA is shown, and the CDR3 is as TCRdb lists it. The rearrangement joins TRBV22-1 to TRBJ2-2; the D segment call TRBD1 is taken from the table without a DNA check. TRBV22-1 is annotated as a pseudogene. The length of the CDR3 is 16 amino acids, counting both ends. CDR3 residues: CPLGGLRGAVLRGAAG.

This clonotype occurred a few times. This chain joins TRBV12-3 or TRBV12-4 and TRBJ2-3; D uncertain. The CDR3 has 16 residues. Trimming pared 6 bases from V and 0 bases from J, leaving 16 bases between. CDR3 sequence reads: CASRGINELSTDTQYF. As DNA, the CDR3 is TGTGCCAGCAGGGGGATTAACGAACTTAGCACAGATACGCAGTATTTT.

The CDR3 loop is CASSNKPGGGEAFF. In DNA form, the CDR3 reads TGTGCCAGCAGCAACAAACCAGGGGGCGGTGAAGCTTTCTTT. The chain combines TRBV7-2 with TRBJ1-1; TRBD1 matches 8 bases. The CDR3 is 14 residues long. Trimming at V came to 5 bases and at J to 7 bases, leaving 9 bases not matched to a gene. Germline assignment: CDR1 SGHTA and CDR2 FQGNSA.

This clonotype was seen a few times. The chain employs TRBV12-3 or TRBV12-4 and TRBJ2-1; TRBD2 matches 11 bases. CDR3 length equals 17 residues. V lost 3 bases and J lost 2; bases outside the gene matches: 6. CDR3 amino acids: CASSFRTSGQPYNEQFF. In DNA, the CDR3 is TGTGCCAGCAGTTTCCGGACTAGCGGGCAACCCTACAATGAGCAGTTCTTC.

The chain recombines TRBV10-1 with TRBJ2-2; D is uncertain. Germline CDR1 is WNHNN and CDR2 is SYGVQD (reference sequence). V was pared by 4 bases and J by 4 bases, with 7 bases between. The length of the CDR3 is 13 residues. CDR3 DNA sequence: TGCGCCAGCAGTGCGGTCCGCACCGGGGAGCTGTTTTTT. Its translation is CASSAVRTGELFF.

The rearrangement links TRBV20-1 to TRBJ1-6, with D perhaps matching TRBD1 (6 bases). This CDR3 spans 16 amino acids. Germline loops: CDR1 DFQATT, CDR2 SNEGSKA (reference sequence). V lost 6 bases, J lost 8 bases, and 23 bases lay in between. The CDR3: CSARPHTGRSDSPLHF. CDR3 nucleotide sequence: TGCAGTGCCCGACCCCACACAGGGCGTTCGGATTCACCCCTCCACTTT.

The rearrangement joins TRBV6-5 to TRBJ1-4; tentatively, D is TRBD1 (5 bases). The CDR3 spans 14 residues. The ends were cut back, 2 bases at V and 9 bases at J, with 13 bases in the middle. Per germline, CDR1 MNHEY and CDR2 SVGAGI. Written as DNA, the CDR3 is TGTGCCAGCAGTTACGGGGCCCGCGGACAAAAACTGTTTTTT. Amino acid sequence: CASSYGARGQKLFF.

This chain joins TRBV3-1 and TRBJ2-7; TRBD1 aligns across 9 bases. The CDR3 spans 13 residues. Germline CDR1 is LGHDT and CDR2 is YNNKEL (reference sequence). After removal of 9 bases from V and 4 bases from J, the junction contained 7 bases not matched to a gene. CDR3 in amino acids: CASTGTGKYEQYF. The DNA of the CDR3 is TGTGCCAGTACCGGGACAGGGAAATACGAGCAGTACTTC.

This clonotype came up a few times. The chain employs TRBV20-1 and TRBJ2-7; D possibly corresponds to TRBD2 (5 bases). The V gene lost 0 bases and the J gene lost 2 bases, with 14 bases spanning the gap. CDR3 length equals 15 residues. From germline, CDR1 is DFQATT and CDR2 SNEGSKA (reference sequence). Written as DNA, the CDR3 is TGCAGTGCTAGAGATTTTCAGGACTCTACCTACGAGCAGTACTTC. This codes for CSARDFQDSTYEQYF.

This clonotype came up a few times. The chain combines TRBV2 with TRBJ1-5, with a possible D match to TRBD1 (5 bases). In germline, CDR1 is SNHLY, CDR2 FYNNEI. Trimming left V 6 bases short and J 0 bases short, with 12 bases between. The CDR3 has 15 residues. CDR3 nucleotide sequence: TGTGCCAGCAGGTTGACAGCCCGTAGCAATCAGCCCCAGCATTTT. It yields the protein CASRLTARSNQPQHF.

This clonotype showed up just a few times. J is TRBJ2-1 and V is TRBV6-1; D might be TRBD2 (5 bases). V gave up 3 bases and J gave up 8 bases, with 17 bases separating them. Germline V gene lookup returns CDR1 MNHNS and CDR2 SASEGT. The CDR3 spans 15 residues. This chain's CDR3 is CASSDPAAGGDEQFF. For the CDR3, the DNA is TGTGCCAGCAGTGACCCGGCCGCGGGTGGGGATGAGCAGTTCTTC.

There are a few counts of this clonotype. The chain combines TRBV28 with TRBJ1-2; D is possibly TRBD1 (6 bases). The germline V gene has CDR1 MDHEN and CDR2 SYDVKM. The germline V and J ends were trimmed by 6 bases and 8 bases, with 16 bases remaining between them. This CDR3 spans 13 amino acids. The CDR3 nucleotides are TGTGCCAGCAGACCCACTCTCGACAGGGGCTACACCTTC. The encoded protein is CASRPTLDRGYTF.

This clonotype was recorded at least ten times. CDR3 sequence (DNA): TGTGCCAGCAGCCAAGATAGGGGTGAAAAACTGTTTTTT. Translation: CASSQDRGEKLFF. V gene TRBV4-2 combines with J gene TRBJ1-4, with D possibly being TRBD1 (5 bases). V dropped 0 bases and J dropped 7 bases, with 6 bases sitting between them. This CDR3 comprises 13 residues. From germline, CDR1 is LGHNA and CDR2 YNFKEQ.

The rearrangement uses TRBV28 and TRBJ2-1; perhaps TRBD2 as D (7 bases). CDR1 and CDR2 from the germline V gene are MDHEN and SYDVKM. Trimming took off 6 bases at V and 4 bases at J, with 22 bases between the two ends. This CDR3 is 17 amino acids long. The CDR3 region is CASRGERGGRGYNEQFF. The DNA of the CDR3 is TGTGCCAGCAGGGGGGAGAGGGGGGGACGTGGATACAATGAGCAGTTCTTC.